Listed below are T cell receptor beta chains from one sample, sequenced in a study of blood T cells in healthy people across ages. One entry per CDR3 protein results from TCRdb running MiXCR on the 5' RACE reads. The sample records roughly 1,700,000 distinct CDR3 sequences, roughly 30% being singletons. Sequencing was performed on blood. The receptors were gathered from a woman between 25 and 40 years old in good health. Both conserved end residues are trimmed from each CDR3. Rows may omit the clone size; those that give it use once, few, many or a size class.

TRBV4-1	few	TRBJ2-1	ASSQQLARGLHNEQF
TRBV12-3/TRBV12-4	NA	TRBJ1-5	ASSRTRGAGSNQPQH
TRBV7-2	few	TRBJ2-1	AGSLNWYNEQF
TRBV7-9	NA	TRBJ1-2	ASSPSGGRGGGYT
TRBV14	NA	TRBJ2-7	ASSQGRRGRYEQY
TRBV12-3/TRBV12-4	few	TRBJ2-1	ASSSSGARYNEQF
TRBV4-1	NA	TRBJ1-5	ASSQAGLYQPQH
TRBV2	NA	TRBJ1-5	ASSPGQEAAQH
TRBV28	NA	TRBJ1-1	ASSSPRMEAF
TRBV5-5	many	TRBJ2-7	ASSLDLVPLEQY
TRBV18	NA	TRBJ1-4	ASSSLDSPTNEKLF
TRBV7-6	NA	TRBJ2-7	ASSLVAVRGGGEQY
TRBV12-3/TRBV12-4	few	TRBJ2-7	ASTSGGSFVPYEQY
TRBV28	NA	TRBJ2-7	ASRDRELAYEQY
TRBV20-1	NA	TRBJ2-1	SARGVAGGGEQF
TRBV28	NA	TRBJ2-7	ASRGDSPTEQY
TRBV18	NA	TRBJ1-1	ASSRGREDTEAF
TRBV15	NA	TRBJ1-6	ATSRDPGPDSPLH
TRBV19	many	TRBJ2-5	ASSMDFGAGETQY
TRBV9	NA	TRBJ1-2	ASNREQANYGYT
TRBV7-2	few	TRBJ2-1	ASSLGAGGGRGEQF
TRBV11-2	NA	TRBJ2-1	ASSDRTSARNEQF
TRBV14	few	TRBJ2-7	ASSPGWGTSFDEQY
TRBV7-2	few	TRBJ1-2	ASSLGGAEGVYT
TRBV7-2	many	TRBJ2-7	ASSLREDEQY
TRBV7-2	NA	TRBJ2-7	ASSLGGVAGYEQY
TRBV7-9	NA	TRBJ2-3	AVLILAGKSTDTQY
TRBV27	NA	TRBJ2-3	ASSLSSFTDTQY
TRBV20-1	few	TRBJ1-2	SAKTGTGVAYGYT
TRBV28	few	TRBJ2-2	ASSSNKWGQDTGELF
TRBV7-8	few	TRBJ2-1	ASSLDAGGPLDEQF
TRBV2	once	TRBJ2-1	ASSPGPKYNEQF
TRBV12-3/TRBV12-4	NA	TRBJ2-3	ASVPASGSGTQY
TRBV24-1	few	TRBJ2-3	ATSEWDRGPTDTQY
TRBV12-3/TRBV12-4	few	TRBJ2-1	ASSAKTYNEQF
TRBV20-1	NA	TRBJ1-2	SARTELGPTLNYGYT
TRBV5-1	NA	TRBJ2-3	ASSLVGGGGTDTQY
TRBV29-1	NA	TRBJ2-5	SAPGTSGDSQETQY
TRBV7-9	NA	TRBJ2-7	ASSLVVQYEQY
TRBV7-9	NA	TRBJ1-4	ASSGTGTVNEKLF
TRBV10-2	few	TRBJ2-7	ASYGQTSYEQY
TRBV28	NA	TRBJ1-5	ASIGVPGQPQH
TRBV24-1	few	TRBJ2-6	ATSDWAGFGANVLT
TRBV15	many	TRBJ2-1	ATSRDGTGGNEQF
TRBV28	few	TRBJ2-7	ASSPVGAGDSYEQY
TRBV12-3/TRBV12-4	NA	TRBJ2-3	ASTRSGTQY
TRBV2	few	TRBJ1-4	ASSADSATNEKLF
TRBV5-1	NA	TRBJ1-1	ASSFGPFRNTEAF
TRBV9	many	TRBJ2-1	ASSALAGGRYNEQF
TRBV20-1	few	TRBJ2-7	SAVLAGDYEQY
TRBV20-1	NA	TRBJ1-5	SAGGHNQPQH
TRBV7-2	NA	TRBJ1-5	ASSSQSHLPQH
TRBV5-1	NA	TRBJ2-7	ASSLANGPYEQY
TRBV12-3/TRBV12-4	NA	TRBJ1-5	ASSRTGNTNQPQH
TRBV6-1	few	TRBJ2-2	ASSVGGDRTGELF
TRBV6-5	NA	TRBJ2-5	ASSYSGQGGGETQY
TRBV5-5	few	TRBJ1-2	ASSRGLEAYGYT
TRBV12-3/TRBV12-4	few	TRBJ1-3	ASRPSGPSSGNTIY